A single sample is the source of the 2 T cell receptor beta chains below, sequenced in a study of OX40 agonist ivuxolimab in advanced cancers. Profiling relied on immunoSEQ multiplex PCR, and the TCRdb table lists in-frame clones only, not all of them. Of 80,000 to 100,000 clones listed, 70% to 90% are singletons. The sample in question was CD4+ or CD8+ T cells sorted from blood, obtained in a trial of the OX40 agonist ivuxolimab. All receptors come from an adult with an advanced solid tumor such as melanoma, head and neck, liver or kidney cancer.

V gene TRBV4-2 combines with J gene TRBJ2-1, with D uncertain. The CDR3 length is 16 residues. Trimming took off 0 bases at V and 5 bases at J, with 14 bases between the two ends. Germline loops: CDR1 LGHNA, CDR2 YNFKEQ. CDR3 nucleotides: TGTGCCAGCAGCCAAGAGGGCGGCTACGTGAACAATGAGCAGTTCTTC. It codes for CASSQEGGYVNNEQFF.

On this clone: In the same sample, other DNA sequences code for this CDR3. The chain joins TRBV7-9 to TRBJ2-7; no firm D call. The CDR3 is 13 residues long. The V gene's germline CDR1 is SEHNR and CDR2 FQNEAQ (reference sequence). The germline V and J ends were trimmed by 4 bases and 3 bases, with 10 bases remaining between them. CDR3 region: CASSSGRIYEQYF. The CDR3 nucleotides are TGTGCCAGCAGCTCAGGACGGATCTACGAGCAGTACTTC.